These 8 T cell receptor beta chains came from one sample sequenced in a study of cytomegalovirus exposure and HLA in healthy donors. PCR used 60 Vbeta primers and 13 Jbeta primers. Assay: immunoSEQ multiplex PCR; the TCRdb copy retains only in-frame clones and omits some. Here the sample spans 150,000 to 200,000 clones, 9.5% to 15% being singletons. The sequencing sample was made of PBMCs. Source of these receptors: a man in his forties or fifties in good health and CMV-seropositive.

This chain connects TRBV7-2 to TRBJ2-1; a weak D match, TRBD1 (7 bases). The CDR3 runs to 13 residues. V was cut by 0 bases and J by 16 bases, with 16 bases left in between. Germline V gene sequence: CDR1 SGHTA, CDR2 FQGNSA. The CDR3, as DNA: TGTGCCAGCAGCTTAGCGCGGGACAGAGCCTTATTCTTC. This sequence encodes CASSLARDRALFF.

The chain joins TRBV14 to TRBJ2-7; a possible D gene is TRBD1 (5 bases). V gave up 0 bases and J gave up 5 bases, with 14 bases separating them. The CDR3 totals 15 residues. Germline V CDR1 and CDR2: SGHDN, FVKESK. CDR3 loop: CASSQERARAHEQYF. Written as DNA, the CDR3 is TGTGCCAGCAGCCAAGAAAGGGCCAGGGCTCACGAGCAGTACTTC.

The rearrangement uses TRBV6-5 and TRBJ2-7; 7 positions agree with TRBD1. CDR1 is MNHEY and CDR2 is SVGAGI in the germline V gene. J gave up 4 bases and V 5 bases, and 11 bases lay outside the gene matches. The CDR3 spans 15 residues. CDR3 sequence: CASSPSGQAVYEQYF. The CDR3 coding sequence is TGTGCCAGCAGTCCATCCGGACAGGCAGTGTACGAGCAGTACTTC.

The chain is built from TRBV5-4 and TRBJ2-2; 8 bases line up with TRBD2. Germline CDR1 and CDR2: SGHNT and YYREEE (reference sequence). The junction had 5 bases not matched to a gene; V was cut back by 0 bases and J by 4 bases. The CDR3 has 16 amino acids. The CDR3 is CASSLAGGAGTGELFF. CDR3 coding DNA: TGTGCCAGCAGCTTGGCCGGGGGGGCTGGCACCGGGGAGCTGTTTTTT.

This clone was seen a handful of times. The chain combines TRBV9 with TRBJ2-3, with D unclear. CDR3 length equals 15 residues. Germline values: CDR1 SGDLS, CDR2 YYNGEE. Deletions cut 1 base from V and 6 bases from J, with 15 bases between. CDR3 DNA sequence: TGTGCCAGCAGCGTATTTGGCGGCGCGAAGGATACGCAGTATTTT. This codes for CASSVFGGAKDTQYF.

This clone was recorded a few times. The same CDR3 is also encoded by other DNA sequences in this sample. The chain recombines TRBV29-1 with TRBJ2-7, with 10 bases that match TRBD1. Germline V gene sequence: CDR1 SQVTM, CDR2 ANQGSEA. The CDR3 extends over 12 amino acids. V gave up 6 bases and J gave up 4 bases; unmatched junction bases: 3. The CDR3 nucleotides are TGCAGCGTGGGGGGACAGGGGTACGAGCAGTACTTC. It specifies CSVGGQGYEQYF.

There are a few counts of this clone. The chain links TRBV5-5 to TRBJ1-5; D is uncertain. The V and J ends lost 0 bases and 9 bases respectively, with 7 bases between them. CDR3 size: 12 residues. Per the germline V gene, CDR1 is SGHKS and CDR2 is YYEKEE (reference sequence). CDR3 nucleotides: TGTGCCAGCAGCTTGGTGTCAGGGCCCCAGCATTTT. Protein: CASSLVSGPQHF.

This clone was seen a handful of times. The chain employs TRBV28 and TRBJ2-2; D not resolved. Looked up from germline, CDR1 is MDHEN and CDR2 is SYDVKM. The CDR3 spans 13 residues. V was pared by 5 bases and J by 4 bases, with 8 bases between. CDR3 loop: CASSAPVTGELFF. The CDR3 bases are TGTGCCAGCAGTGCTCCAGTCACCGGGGAGCTGTTTTTT.